A single sample gave rise to the 30 T cell receptor beta chains below, sequenced in a study of cytomegalovirus exposure and HLA in healthy donors. The PCR was carried out with 60 Vbeta primers and 13 Jbeta primers. Repertoires were generated with immunoSEQ multiplex PCR, while TCRdb's copy carries only in-frame clones and drops some. Altogether some 120,000 clones are present, about 81% being singletons, with the ten largest covering about 1%. The sample consisted of PBMCs. The source is a woman in her 30s in good health and CMV-seronegative.

This chain connects TRBV30 to TRBJ2-2, with D possibly being TRBD1 (6 bases). Germline V gives CDR1 GTSNPN, CDR2 SVGIG (reference sequence). Trimming took off 5 bases at V and 11 bases at J, with 18 bases between the two ends. There are 13 residues in the CDR3. The CDR3 DNA follows: TGTGCCTGGTCACAGGGTGCCTTCGATGAGCTGTTTTTT. It is translated as CAWSQGAFDELFF.

This clone was counted a few times. This chain joins TRBV7-9 and TRBJ2-3; TRBD1 is a possible D gene (6 bases). The CDR3 loop spans 14 amino acids. Germline V gene sequence: CDR1 SEHNR, CDR2 FQNEAQ (reference sequence). Trimming removed 2 bases at V and 5 bases at J, with 11 bases between. CDR3 protein: CASSLTTGQDTQYF. The CDR3 DNA reads as TGTGCCAGCAGCTTAACTACAGGGCAAGATACGCAGTATTTT. Based on the CDR3 plus reference TRBV7-9 and TRBJ2-3, the full variable domain is DTGVSQNPRHKITKRGQNVTFRCDPISEHNRLYWYRQTLGQGPEFLTYFQNEAQLEKSRLLSDRFSAERPKGSFSTLEIQRTEQGDSAMYLCASSLTTGQDTQYFGPGTRLTVL.

The chain combines TRBV7-3 with TRBJ1-2; a possible D gene is TRBD1 (6 bases). The V end was cut by 5 bases, the J end by 4 bases, with 17 bases between. The V gene's germline CDR1 is SGHTA and CDR2 FQGTGA. The CDR3 is 15 amino acids. The CDR3 loop reads CASSASGGLVYGYTF. CDR3 DNA sequence: TGTGCCAGCAGCGCTTCCGGGGGGCTCGTCTATGGCTACACCTTC.

This clone was seen a single time. This rearrangement joins TRBV9 to TRBJ2-1; possibly TRBD1 for D (5 bases). The CDR3 has 16 amino acids. Germline CDR1 and CDR2: SGDLS and YYNGEE. V dropped 0 bases and J dropped 1 base, with 11 bases sitting between them. CDR3 residues: CASSVAGAPSYNEQFF. CDR3 coding DNA: TGTGCCAGCAGCGTAGCTGGGGCACCGTCCTACAATGAGCAGTTCTTC.

The table lists this clone with a few counts. The V gene is TRBV7-3, the J gene TRBJ2-1, with 10 bases identical to TRBD1. The ends lost 4 bases at V and 14 bases at J; junction bases unmatched: 5. The length of the CDR3 is 12 residues. Per the germline V gene, CDR1 is SGHTA and CDR2 is FQGTGA. CDR3 nucleotide sequence: TGTGCCAGCAGCTCAACGACAGGGGGCGAGTTCTTC. Translation: CASSSTTGGEFF.

The chain couples TRBV13 to TRBJ2-5; tentatively, D is TRBD1 (6 bases). Germline CDR1 is PRHDT and CDR2 is FYEKMQ (reference sequence). The CDR3 has 15 amino acids. Trimming cost V 5 bases and J 5 bases, with 18 bases left between them. CDR3 DNA sequence: TGTGCCAGCAGCCCTCGGTTGAGGCAGGGGGAGACCCAGTACTTC. As protein: CASSPRLRQGETQYF.

The chain uses TRBV18 and TRBJ1-2; 9 nucleotides line up with TRBD1. The CDR3 consists of 14 residues. Trimming removed 3 bases from V and 7 bases from J; junction bases left unmatched: 6. Germline CDR1 reads KGHSH; CDR2 reads LQKENI. Written as DNA, the CDR3 is TGTGCCAGCTCACCGGGACAGGGATATAGTGGCTACACCTTC. Protein sequence: CASSPGQGYSGYTF.

This rearrangement joins TRBV15 to TRBJ1-5, with 8 bases fitting TRBD1. Unmatched junction bases numbered 18, after V lost 5 bases and J lost 6 bases. This CDR3 has 18 amino acids. Germline CDR1 LNHNV, CDR2 YYDKDF (reference sequence). The CDR3 spells CATSHPSLDREFGQPQHF. The DNA of the CDR3 is TGTGCCACCAGCCATCCCTCTTTGGACAGGGAGTTTGGTCAGCCCCAGCATTTT.

The rearrangement links TRBV19 to TRBJ1-2; D call uncertain. V was trimmed by 5 bases and J by 4 bases, leaving 8 bases between them. The CDR3 consists of 12 residues. CDR1 and CDR2 (germline): LNHDA, SQIVND (reference sequence). As DNA, the CDR3 is TGTGCCAGTAGTGCAGACTTCTATGGCTACACCTTC. Encoded protein: CASSADFYGYTF.

The V and J genes are TRBV19 and TRBJ1-1, with D possibly matching TRBD1 (5 bases). Deletions cut 3 bases from V and 0 bases from J, with 8 bases between. This CDR3 is 14 amino acids long. The germline CDR1 and CDR2 sequences are LNHDA and SQIVND (reference sequence). CDR3 coding DNA: TGTGCCAGTAGTATGTGGGGCATGAACACTGAAGCTTTCTTT. It codes for CASSMWGMNTEAFF.

This clone was recorded a few times. The V and J genes are TRBV4-1 and TRBJ2-1; D not certain. The CDR3 is made up of 15 amino acids. Trimming stripped 1 base from V and 4 bases from J, with 11 bases between. Germline CDR1 is MGHRA and CDR2 is YSYEKL. The CDR3 DNA reads TGCGCCAGCAGCCAAGTAAGCGTCCAATACAATGAGCAGTTCTTC. It translates to CASSQVSVQYNEQFF.

V and J are TRBV6-5 and TRBJ2-5, with 10 bases fitting TRBD2. The DNA matches TRBJ2-7 better at its end, which makes the J call doubtful. CDR3 length equals 15 residues. Germline lookup yields CDR1 MNHEY and CDR2 SVGAGI. This chain's CDR3 is CASSYSLAGDYEQYF. DNA for the CDR3: TGTGCCAGCAGTTACTCTCTAGCGGGGGACTACGAGCAGTACTTC.

This chain connects TRBV5-4 to TRBJ2-7; possible D gene TRBD1, 5 bases. Germline loops: CDR1 SGHNT, CDR2 YYREEE (reference sequence). CDR3 size: 14 residues. The V and J ends lost 4 bases and 1 base respectively, with 12 bases between them. The CDR3, as DNA: TGTGCCAGCAGCCCAAGCAGACAGTCCTACGAGCAGTACTTC. Amino acid sequence: CASSPSRQSYEQYF.

Notes on this clone: One end of the junction fails to match germline, which may point to a read error. The genes are TRBV27 and TRBJ1-5; D uncertain. This CDR3 region has 15 residues. In germline, CDR1 is MNHEY, CDR2 SMNVEV (reference sequence). CDR3: CASSPKEWSNQPQRF. In nucleotides, the CDR3 is TGTGCCAGCAGTCCTAAGGAATGGAGCAATCAGCCCCAGCGTTTT.

The chain joins TRBV7-9 to TRBJ2-1, with 10 bases lining up with TRBD2. The V segment lost 1 base and the J segment 5 bases; nucleotides outside the gene matches: 11. The CDR3 consists of 18 residues. Looked up from germline, CDR1 is SEHNR and CDR2 is FQNEAQ (reference sequence). The chain's CDR3 is CASSLDSGGAYFDNEQFF. Here the CDR3 DNA reads TGTGCCAGCAGCTTAGACAGCGGGGGGGCCTATTTCGACAATGAGCAGTTCTTC.

This chain uses TRBV5-1 with TRBJ2-1, with TRBD2 matching 9 bases. Germline CDR1 SGHRS, CDR2 YFSETQ. V was clipped by 5 bases and J by 0 bases; unmatched bases: 15. This CDR3 spans 19 amino acids. CDR3 sequence (DNA): TGCGCCAGCAGGGCCGGGACTAGCCTTTCCCGGAGCTCCTACAATGAGCAGTTCTTC. This sequence encodes CASRAGTSLSRSSYNEQFF.

The V gene is TRBV15, the J gene TRBJ2-2; TRBD2 matches 11 bases. Germline V lookup: CDR1 LNHNV, CDR2 YYDKDF (reference sequence). CDR3 length: 18 amino acids. With V trimmed by 3 bases and J by 4 bases, 10 bases remained unmatched. The CDR3 DNA reads TGTGCCACCAGCAGTTCTCGGGGGACTAGCGGCTCCACCGGGGAGCTGTTTTTT. Residues: CATSSSRGTSGSTGELFF.

V usage is TRBV30 and J usage is TRBJ2-7; possibly TRBD2 for D (6 bases). Trimming pared 0 bases from V and 2 bases from J, leaving 11 bases between. Germline V gene lookup returns CDR1 GTSNPN and CDR2 SVGIG (reference sequence). This CDR3 has 14 amino acids. CDR3 in DNA: TGTGCCTGGAGTGTAGGAGCGGGCCCCTACGAGCAGTACTTC. It yields the protein CAWSVGAGPYEQYF.

The rearrangement links TRBV11-3 to TRBJ2-2, with 7 positions matching TRBD1. With 6 bases clipped from V and 4 bases from J, the junction kept 2 bases outside the gene matches. CDR1 is SGHNT, CDR2 YENEEA, per germline. This CDR3 region has 13 residues. CDR3 coding DNA: TGTGCCAGCAGACACAGGGGCACCGGGGAGCTGTTTTTT. Translation gives CASRHRGTGELFF. Drawing the rest from reference TRBV11-3 and TRBJ2-2, the complete variable domain is EAGVVQSPRYKIIEKKQPVAFWCNPISGHNTLYWYLQNLGQGPELLIRYENEEAVDDSQLPKDRFSAERLKGVDSTLKIQPAELGDSAVYLCASRHRGTGELFFGEGSRLTVL.

The rearrangement uses TRBV28 and TRBJ2-7, with D possibly matching TRBD2 (6 bases). The CDR3 contains 12 residues. Trimming shortened V by 7 bases and J by 2 bases, and 9 bases separated the two germline ends. Germline loops: CDR1 MDHEN, CDR2 SYDVKM. The DNA for the CDR3 is TGTGCCAGCAAGGAGGGGCCCTACGAGCAGTACTTC. It yields the protein CASKEGPYEQYF.

V gene TRBV5-8 combines with J gene TRBJ1-5, with a tentative D call TRBD1 (5 bases). V was shortened by 4 bases and J by 1 base, with 12 bases between the two germline ends. This CDR3 has 15 amino acids. Germline V gene lookup returns CDR1 SGHTS and CDR2 YDEGEE. CDR3 residues: CASSQGSGSNQPQHF. CDR3 sequence (DNA): TGTGCCAGCAGCCAGGGATCCGGCAGCAATCAGCCCCAGCATTTT.

The chain combines TRBV7-8 with TRBJ2-4, with 7 bases fitting TRBD2. This CDR3 has 17 amino acids. Trimming at V came to 1 base and at J to 4 bases, leaving 10 bases not matched to a gene. Germline values: CDR1 SGHVS, CDR2 FQNEAQ. DNA of the CDR3: TGTGCCAGCAGCTTAGAAATTTTTGGCGGGGGAAAAAACATTCAGTACTTC. This translates into CASSLEIFGGGKNIQYF.

This sequence joins TRBV7-9 and TRBJ2-3, with a tentative D call TRBD2 (5 bases). CDR1 and CDR2 from the germline V gene are SEHNR and FQNEAQ (reference sequence). V lost 2 bases and J 4 bases, leaving 16 bases between the germline ends. The CDR3 loop spans 16 amino acids. CDR3: CASSLTGISWPDTQYF. In nucleotides, the CDR3 is TGTGCCAGCAGCTTAACGGGGATTTCTTGGCCAGATACGCAGTATTTT.

This chain uses TRBV4-1 with TRBJ1-6; D ambiguous. V gave up 3 bases and J gave up 6 bases, with 6 bases separating them. CDR1 is MGHRA and CDR2 is YSYEKL in the germline V gene. The CDR3 runs 13 residues. As DNA, the CDR3 is TGCGCCAGCAGCCAGACATTTAATTCACCCCTCCACTTT. This encodes CASSQTFNSPLHF.

The J gene is TRBJ2-7, the V gene TRBV6-5, with 7 positions matching TRBD1. V trimming: 2 bases; J trimming: 7 bases; junction bases outside the gene matches: 8. This CDR3 is 14 amino acids long. Germline CDR1 reads MNHEY; CDR2 reads SVGAGI. The CDR3 nucleotides are TGTGCCAGCAGTTACAGGGGGCTCACCCAGGAGCAGTACTTC. It yields the protein CASSYRGLTQEQYF.

The chain couples TRBV6-1 to TRBJ2-3; the match to TRBD1 covers 10 bases. V shed 6 bases, J shed 4 bases, and the junction held 1 base outside the gene matches. The V gene's germline CDR1 is MNHNS and CDR2 SASEGT. The CDR3 extends over 13 amino acids. The CDR3 is CASRTGGSDTQYF. CDR3 bases: TGTGCCAGCAGGACAGGGGGCTCAGATACGCAGTATTTT.

V gene TRBV5-1 combines with J gene TRBJ2-3, with a tentative D call TRBD1 (5 bases). Germline V gives CDR1 SGHRS, CDR2 YFSETQ. V shed 9 bases and J shed 5 bases, with 22 bases lying between them. This CDR3 contains 15 residues. The CDR3 here is CAIAATVGALDTQYF. Written as DNA, the CDR3 is TGCGCCATCGCGGCGACAGTAGGGGCATTAGATACGCAGTATTTT.

This clone was seen only a few times. This chain joins TRBV6-1 and TRBJ2-5; 10 nucleotides match TRBD2. CDR1 MNHNS and CDR2 SASEGT come from the germline V gene. Trimming cost V 1 base and J 4 bases; bases outside gene matches: 6. The CDR3 spans 16 residues. CDR3 region: CASSEGSGGAPETQYF. The CDR3 DNA sequence: TGTGCCAGCAGTGAAGGGAGCGGGGGGGCCCCAGAGACCCAGTACTTC.

This clone has just one count. The CDR3 sequence is CASSLTYSNQPQHF. CDR3 nucleotide sequence: TGTGCCAGCAGTTTGACATATAGCAATCAGCCCCAGCATTTT. The chain couples TRBV6-1 to TRBJ1-5; D not resolved. V was pared by 5 bases and J by 0 bases, with 8 bases between. The germline V gene has CDR1 MNHNS and CDR2 SASEGT. The CDR3 has 14 residues.

The chain is built from TRBV28 and TRBJ2-1; a possible D gene is TRBD1 (6 bases). V was cut by 8 bases and J by 4 bases, with 12 bases left in between. Germline values: CDR1 MDHEN, CDR2 SYDVKM. This CDR3 has 13 residues. The CDR3 spells CASVGADYNEQFF. The CDR3, as DNA: TGTGCCAGCGTGGGGGCAGATTACAATGAGCAGTTCTTC.